These 3 T cell receptor beta chains came from one sample sequenced in a study of blood T cells in healthy people across ages. It was with a sample-barcoded 5' primer and a J-beta primer mix that a second PCR of roughly 7 to 12 cycles was run. Using its own MiXCR run on the 5' RACE reads, TCRdb lists one record per CDR3 protein. The sample consists of about a million distinct CDR3 sequences, roughly 50% of them appearing once. Sequencing was done on a sample of blood. The receptors derive from a woman aged 55-69 years in good health.

V is TRBV5-1 and J is TRBJ2-3; D is perhaps TRBD1 (5 bases). This CDR3 spans 16 amino acids. Germline V lookup: CDR1 SGHRS, CDR2 YFSETQ. The V end lost 4 bases, the J end lost 0 bases, and 15 bases lay between the germline ends. The DNA of the CDR3 is TGCGCCAGCAGCCCCGGACACGGAGCTAGCACAGATACGCAGTATTTT. It encodes CASSPGHGASTDTQYF.

This clonotype was counted a few times. V is TRBV5-1 and J is TRBJ2-7; possible D gene TRBD2, 6 bases. V was trimmed by 0 bases and J by 5 bases, leaving 9 bases between them. Germline V gene data show CDR1 as SGHRS and CDR2 as YFSETQ. This CDR3 region has 13 residues. The CDR3 nucleotides read TGCGCCAGCAGCTTGGAGACGGGGGACGAGCAGTACTTC. Protein: CASSLETGDEQYF.

The sample holds many counts of this clonotype. The chain employs TRBV27 and TRBJ1-4; no firm D call. Germline CDR1 is MNHEY and CDR2 is SMNVEV (reference sequence). The CDR3 runs 14 residues. V was pared by 4 bases and J by 8 bases, with 14 bases between. The CDR3 DNA reads as TGTGCCAGCAGTTCCATGAACCCGGGGGAAAAACTGTTTTTT. This sequence encodes CASSSMNPGEKLFF.